This T cell receptor beta chain was documented in a study of blood T cells in healthy people across ages. Caucasian, healthy and from Russia, the donors were aged between about 6 and 100. The ends were cut back, 4 bases at V and 5 bases at J, with 15 bases in the middle. Germline V gene lookup returns CDR1 MDHEN and CDR2 SYDVKM. CDR3 length: 15 amino acids. A second PCR, run for roughly 7 to 12 cycles, used a sample-barcoded 5' primer plus a J-beta primer mix. TCRdb redid the calling of the 5' RACE reads with MiXCR, one entry per CDR3 protein. This table has 550,000 to 750,000 distinct CDR3 sequences, around 21% appearing once.

The J gene is TRBJ2-1, the V gene TRBV28; weak D call: TRBD1 (6 bases). This TCR was sampled from a man between 65 and 79 years old in good health. The sequenced material came from blood. For the CDR3, the DNA is TGTGCCAGCAGTTCCGCAGGGGCTCAGGACAATGAGCAGTTCTTC. Translated: CASSSAGAQDNEQFF.